This T cell receptor (beta chain) was observed in a study of blood T cells in healthy people across ages. Study-level results: Naive CD4+ cells and diversity were both higher in long-lived donors than in aged donors.

Whenever a sample was processed, at least 7 million PBMCs were isolated. This clonotype showed up just a few times. Antigen specificity is unknown. The CDR3 runs 13 residues. V was cut by 9 bases and J by 1 base, with 13 bases left in between. The germline V gene encodes CDR1 SGHRS and CDR2 YFSETQ. Primed by a sample-barcoded 5' primer and a J-beta primer mix, a second PCR proceeded for about 7 to 11 cycles. TCRdb itself ran the 5' RACE reads through MiXCR, one entry per CDR3 protein. The sample records hundreds of thousands of distinct CDR3 sequences, 40% to 65% being singletons. The source of this sequence is a woman of 80 years or more in good health. Sequences were obtained from blood. The genes are TRBV5-1 and TRBJ1-1; possible D gene TRBD1, 5 bases. CDR3 protein: CATQGPPNTEAFF. The CDR3 coding sequence is TGCGCCACCCAGGGACCGCCGAACACTGAAGCTTTCTTT.